Shown below are 26 T cell receptor beta chains from a single sample sequenced in a study of cytomegalovirus exposure and HLA in healthy donors. Sequenced by immunoSEQ multiplex PCR; TCRdb stores in-frame clones only, minus some. Seen here are approximately 170,000 clones, about 85% observed once, and the top ten hold about 2.3%. The source material was PBMCs. The receptor source for this set is a man aged 25 to 40 in good health and CMV-seropositive.

The gene calls are TRBV6-5 and TRBJ1-1; a possible D gene is TRBD1 (5 bases). The length of the CDR3 is 13 residues. V lost 7 bases and J lost 6, with 15 bases in between. Germline CDR1 reads MNHEY; CDR2 reads SVGAGI. CDR3 residues: CASIGDFLSEAFF. In DNA form, the CDR3 reads TGTGCCAGCATTGGGGACTTCCTCTCTGAAGCTTTCTTT.

The CDR3 nucleotides read TGCGCCAGCAGCCAAGATAGGGGACAGGGGGACTTGGACGAGCAGTACTTC. The encoded protein is CASSQDRGQGDLDEQYF. J is TRBJ2-7 and V is TRBV4-3; 11 nucleotides match TRBD1. V shed 0 bases, J shed 5 bases, and the junction held 9 bases outside the gene matches. CDR3 size: 17 residues. Germline lookup yields CDR1 LGHNA and CDR2 YSLEER.

The CDR3, as DNA: TGTGCCAGCAGCCAGGAACTAGCGGGGGGCACAGATACGCAGTATTTT. Translation: CASSQELAGGTDTQYF. The J gene is TRBJ2-3, the V gene TRBV11-1, with 11 bases fitting TRBD2. Germline CDR1 SGHAT, CDR2 FQDESV (reference sequence). CDR3 length equals 16 residues. Trimming removed 5 bases from V and 1 base from J; junction bases left unmatched: 5.

The chain combines TRBV4-1 with TRBJ1-3; D not resolved. With 2 bases removed from V and 2 bases from J, the gap between germline ends came to 7 bases. The germline CDR1 and CDR2 sequences are MGHRA and YSYEKL. This CDR3 contains 14 residues. The CDR3 DNA follows: TGCGCCAGCAGCCAACGAGTTACTGGAAACACCATATATTTT. Its translation: CASSQRVTGNTIYF.

The chain has TRBV5-1 and TRBJ2-7, with a tentative D call TRBD2 (6 bases). Trimming cost V 4 bases and J 3 bases, with 14 bases left between them. The CDR3 is 14 amino acids. The germline V gene has CDR1 SGHRS and CDR2 YFSETQ. In nucleotides, the CDR3 is TGCGCCAGCAGCCTTCTGGGGGGAGGCTACGAGCAGTACTTC. Its protein product is CASSLLGGGYEQYF.

The V call is TRBV6-5, the J call TRBJ1-2, with TRBD1 as a possible D gene (6 bases). CDR3 length: 16 residues. The germline CDR1 and CDR2 sequences are MNHEY and SVGAGI. V gave up 0 bases and J gave up 5 bases, with 16 bases separating them. The CDR3 loop is CASSYSTNTGLYGYTF. CDR3 DNA sequence: TGTGCCAGCAGTTACTCGACGAACACAGGGTTATATGGCTACACCTTC.

The J gene is TRBJ2-1, the V gene TRBV5-1; no clear D gene. There are 11 residues in the CDR3. Germline V CDR1 and CDR2: SGHRS, YFSETQ. Trimming cost V 1 base and J 9 bases, with 5 bases left between them. CDR3 amino acids: CASSLLSEQFF. CDR3 sequence (DNA): TGCGCCAGCAGCTTGTTGAGTGAGCAGTTCTTC. Supplemented by reference TRBV5-1 and TRBJ2-1, the full variable domain reads KAGVTQTPRYLIKTRGQQVTLSCSPISGHRSVSWYQQTPGQGLQFLFEYFSETQRNKGNFPGRFSGRQFSNSRSEMNVSTLELGDSALYLCASSLLSEQFFGPGTRLTVL.

The V gene is TRBV7-8, the J gene TRBJ1-4; the D gene is possibly TRBD1 (5 bases). With 5 bases removed from V and 8 bases from J, the gap between germline ends came to 15 bases. CDR3 length: 14 residues. CDR1 is SGHVS, CDR2 FQNEAQ, per germline. CDR3 DNA: TGTGCCAGCAGCCAAGGAGGGGTTGGGGAAAAACTGTTTTTT. Translating gives CASSQGGVGEKLFF.

V gene TRBV6-1 combines with J gene TRBJ2-1, with D hard to call. The V and J ends lost 4 bases and 9 bases respectively, with 19 bases between them. The germline gives CDR1 MNHNS, CDR2 SASEGT. This CDR3 has 15 residues. The CDR3 region has the DNA TGTGCCAGCAGTGGGCAGGATCTTAGGCTTGGTGAGCAGTTCTTC. This sequence encodes CASSGQDLRLGEQFF.

This clone came up once. J is TRBJ1-2 and V is TRBV15; D is unclear. Germline CDR1 LNHNV, CDR2 YYDKDF (reference sequence). V was pared by 5 bases and J by 3 bases, with 13 bases between. CDR3 size: 14 residues. The CDR3 here is CATSDNRRHYGYTF. In DNA form, the CDR3 reads TGTGCCACCAGCGACAACCGGCGTCACTATGGCTACACCTTC.

This chain connects TRBV16 to TRBJ2-7; 9 nucleotides agree with TRBD1. The CDR3 spans 15 residues. Looked up from germline, CDR1 is KGHSY and CDR2 is FQNENV. Unmatched junction bases numbered 8, after V lost 2 bases and J lost 6 bases. CDR3 in DNA: TGTGCCAGCAGCCAAAGGGACAGGGAGGCCTCCGAGCAGTACTTC. Translating gives CASSQRDREASEQYF.

The V gene is TRBV6-5, the J gene TRBJ2-1; the D gene is possibly TRBD1 (6 bases). This CDR3 is 14 amino acids long. Germline CDR1 and CDR2: MNHEY and SVGAGI. Trimming took 1 base from V and 9 from J, leaving 13 bases between them. The CDR3 reads CASSYYTGSVEQFF. The CDR3 DNA sequence: TGTGCCAGCAGTTACTACACAGGGTCGGTTGAGCAGTTCTTC.

The chain employs TRBV10-1 and TRBJ1-5; D possibly corresponds to TRBD1 (5 bases). V lost 2 bases to trimming and J lost 9 bases, with 14 bases between them. CDR1 and CDR2 from the germline V gene are WNHNN and SYGVQD (reference sequence). The CDR3 sequence is 14 residues long. The CDR3 DNA sequence: TGCGCCAGCAGTGAGAAGGACACGGCCGCGCCCCAGCATTTT. Protein product: CASSEKDTAAPQHF.

This clone was seen once. V gene TRBV2 combines with J gene TRBJ1-4, with 8 bases aligning to TRBD1. Trimming cost V 7 bases and J 11 bases; bases outside gene matches: 21. Germline V CDR1 and CDR2: SNHLY, FYNNEI. The CDR3 extends over 17 amino acids. The CDR3 DNA sequence: TGTGCCAGCAAGCCGGGACAGGCGTCCTGGACGTTAGGGAAACTGTTTTTT. Its protein product is CASKPGQASWTLGKLFF.

V usage is TRBV14 and J usage is TRBJ2-1; maybe TRBD1 (6 bases). V lost 2 bases and J lost 9, with 11 bases in between. Germline-derived CDR1 and CDR2 are SGHDN and FVKESK. This CDR3 has 13 amino acids. In nucleotides, the CDR3 is TGTGCCAGCAGCCAATACAGGGAAGGTGAGCAGTTCTTC. Protein sequence: CASSQYREGEQFF.

The rearrangement uses TRBV4-1 and TRBJ2-5; TRBD2 might be the D (5 bases). CDR3 length: 15 residues. Germline assignment: CDR1 MGHRA and CDR2 YSYEKL. The V and J ends lost 2 bases and 1 base respectively, with 11 bases between them. DNA of the CDR3: TGCGCCAGCAGCCAACCACTAGGAATCCAAGAGACCCAGTACTTC. Translating it yields CASSQPLGIQETQYF.

This clone was detected only once. The J gene is TRBJ1-4, the V gene TRBV4-1, with a tentative D call TRBD1 (5 bases). V lost 2 bases and J lost 5, with 12 bases in between. This CDR3 is built from 15 residues. In germline, CDR1 is MGHRA, CDR2 YSYEKL. This CDR3 is CASSQKSGANEKLFF. CDR3 coding DNA: TGCGCCAGCAGCCAAAAGAGCGGGGCAAATGAAAAACTGTTTTTT.

The count of this clone is one. The V call is TRBV10-3, the J call TRBJ2-5; no firm D call. Per germline, CDR1 ENHRY and CDR2 SYGVKD. The CDR3 runs 11 residues. The V end lost 11 bases, the J end lost 2 bases, and 9 bases lay between the germline ends. The CDR3 DNA sequence: TGTGCCTCTTCCGGGCAAGAGACCCAGTACTTC. Its protein product is CASSGQETQYF.

This rearrangement joins TRBV5-4 to TRBJ2-2; D is possibly TRBD2 (5 bases). From germline, CDR1 is SGHNT and CDR2 YYREEE (reference sequence). The V end lost 5 bases, the J end lost 0 bases, and 17 bases lay between the germline ends. The CDR3 is 17 residues long. The CDR3 DNA reads as TGTGCCAGCAGTCTCCCCCCGGACTGGTCGAACACCGGGGAGCTGTTTTTT. Protein: CASSLPPDWSNTGELFF.

This sequence joins TRBV19 and TRBJ1-1, with TRBD1 matching over 8 bases. The germline V gene encodes CDR1 LNHDA and CDR2 SQIVND (reference sequence). The ends lost 5 bases at V and 4 bases at J; junction bases unmatched: 12. The CDR3 loop spans 16 amino acids. CDR3 protein: CASSFYTGGFTTEAFF. DNA for the CDR3: TGTGCCAGTAGTTTCTACACAGGGGGTTTTACCACTGAAGCTTTCTTT.

There are a few counts of this clone. The V and J genes are TRBV6-5 and TRBJ2-7; TRBD2 matches at 8 bases. CDR1 and CDR2 (germline): MNHEY, SVGAGI. J lost 2 bases, V lost 6 bases, and 9 bases had no gene match. The CDR3 sequence is 15 residues long. The CDR3 DNA follows: TGTGCCAGCAGCCGGGGGGGCGACGGCCCCTACGAGCAGTACTTC. Its protein product is CASSRGGDGPYEQYF.

This chain connects TRBV4-1 to TRBJ2-3, with TRBD2 matching over 11 bases. Germline-derived CDR1 and CDR2 are MGHRA and YSYEKL. Unmatched junction bases numbered 7, after V lost 5 bases and J lost 0 bases. There are 17 residues in the CDR3. The CDR3: CASSIRASGGSTDTQYF. CDR3 in DNA: TGCGCCAGCAGCATAAGGGCTAGCGGGGGGAGCACAGATACGCAGTATTTT.

The CDR3 loop is CASSQEGRGQTNEKLFF. The CDR3 bases are TGCGCCAGCAGCCAAGAAGGCAGGGGGCAGACTAATGAAAAACTGTTTTTT. The chain has TRBV4-1 and TRBJ1-4, with 8 positions matching TRBD1. V was clipped by 0 bases and J by 2 bases; unmatched bases: 5. The V gene's germline CDR1 is MGHRA and CDR2 YSYEKL. The CDR3 consists of 17 residues.

The J gene is TRBJ2-3, the V gene TRBV5-1; TRBD2 matches 10 bases. The CDR3 covers 15 residues. CDR1 SGHRS and CDR2 YFSETQ come from the germline V gene. V was pared by 4 bases and J by 2 bases, with 4 bases of the junction left unmatched. CDR3 sequence reads: CASSRTSGNTDTQYF. DNA for the CDR3: TGCGCCAGCAGCCGGACTAGCGGAAACACAGATACGCAGTATTTT.

The chain is built from TRBV4-3 and TRBJ1-6, with 8 positions matching TRBD1. The ends lost 1 base at V and 2 bases at J; junction bases unmatched: 1. Germline V gene sequence: CDR1 LGHNA, CDR2 YSLEER. The CDR3 consists of 16 residues. CDR3 nucleotides: TGCGCCAGCAGCCAAGGACAGGGGACCTATAATTCACCCCTCCACTTT. This translates into CASSQGQGTYNSPLHF.

CDR3 in amino acids: CASSFGGKETQYF. CDR3 nucleotide sequence: TGTGCCAGCAGCTTCGGGGGGAAAGAGACCCAGTACTTC. The chain employs TRBV11-3 and TRBJ2-5; the match to TRBD2 covers 7 bases. J was trimmed by 3 bases and V by 3 bases; bases with no gene match: 1. The CDR3 length is 13 residues. CDR1 and CDR2 (germline): SGHNT, YENEEA.